The 2 T cell receptor beta chains given below trace back to one sample, sequenced in a study of T cell repertoires in cytomegalovirus infection. These receptors' antigens are unknown. From the reads, TCRdb called clonotypes with MiXCR, one entry per CDR3 protein. The data show roughly 700,000 distinct CDR3 sequences, roughly a third seen once. Sample: cultured PBMCs, taken from culture after CMV antigen stimulation. The source of these receptors is a human donor in good health (CMV status not recorded). Some clones in this sample may be carry-over from other donors' samples.

This clonotype was recorded only once. This sequence joins TRBV5-1 and TRBJ2-3; the D gene is possibly TRBD1 (6 bases). Per the germline V gene, CDR1 is SGHRS and CDR2 is YFSETQ. V was cut by 6 bases and J by 5 bases, with 13 bases left in between. This CDR3 has 13 amino acids. As DNA, the CDR3 is TGCGCCAGCATGGGGCAGGGGTTAGATACGCAGTATTTT. Its protein product is CASMGQGLDTQYF.

The gene calls are TRBV7-6 and TRBJ2-5; weak D call: TRBD2 (6 bases). The V and J ends lost 5 bases and 1 base respectively, with 14 bases between them. The CDR3 totals 15 residues. In germline, CDR1 is SGHVS, CDR2 FNYEAQ. In DNA, the CDR3 is TGTGCCAGCAGCGACGCCGCGGGGAGCCAAGAGACCCAGTACTTC. As protein: CASSDAAGSQETQYF.